The T cell receptor (beta chain) described here comes from a study of blood T cell repertoires in COVID-19. Study-level information: COVID-19 samples from acute and convalescent phases originated in the United States, Italy and Spain.

In the study's own analysis: How many nucleated cells were present was estimated from reference gene primer amplification. Data came from immunoSEQ multiplex PCR; TCRdb stores just in-frame clones and leaves some out. V and J calls and clone size are as listed in that table; D and trimming were resolved from the DNA. The data show tens of thousands of clones, with about 89% seen just once and less than 3% held by the top ten. The Seattle site enrolled patients during active infection and followed them longitudinally. Looked up from germline, CDR1 is MNHEY and CDR2 is SVGEGT. This CDR3 region has 12 residues. V was shortened by 4 bases and J by 14 bases, with 17 bases between the two germline ends.

J is TRBJ1-2 and V is TRBV6-2 or TRBV6-3, with D possibly being TRBD1 (5 bases). The sequencing input was peripheral blood. The receptor was derived from a man aged 50 or older with COVID-19, enrolled during active disease. The CDR3 DNA is TGTGCCAGCAGTTGGGGAACGGGGGGGACTACCTTC. This codes for CASSWGTGGTTF.